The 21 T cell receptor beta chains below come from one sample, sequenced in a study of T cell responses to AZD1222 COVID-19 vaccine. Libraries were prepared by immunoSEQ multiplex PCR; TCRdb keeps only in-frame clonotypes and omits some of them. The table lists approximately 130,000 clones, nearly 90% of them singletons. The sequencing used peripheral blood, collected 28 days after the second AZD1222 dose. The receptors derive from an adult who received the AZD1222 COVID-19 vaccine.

This CDR3 reads CASSQGFVWYEQYF. The CDR3 DNA sequence: TGTGCCAGCAGCCAGGGATTTGTATGGTACGAGCAGTACTTC. V usage is TRBV7-9 and J usage is TRBJ2-7; D is perhaps TRBD1 (5 bases). The CDR3 runs to 14 residues. Germline V gene lookup returns CDR1 SEHNR and CDR2 FQNEAQ (reference sequence). Deletions cut 5 bases from V and 4 bases from J, with 15 bases between.

This chain's CDR3 is CASGKGSNQPQHF. CDR3 DNA sequence: TGTGCCAGCGGTAAGGGGAGCAATCAGCCCCAGCATTTT. J is TRBJ1-5 and V is TRBV2; TRBD1 is a possible D gene (5 bases). CDR3 length: 13 amino acids. The germline V gene has CDR1 SNHLY and CDR2 FYNNEI. Trimming removed 8 bases at V and 1 base at J, with 9 bases between.

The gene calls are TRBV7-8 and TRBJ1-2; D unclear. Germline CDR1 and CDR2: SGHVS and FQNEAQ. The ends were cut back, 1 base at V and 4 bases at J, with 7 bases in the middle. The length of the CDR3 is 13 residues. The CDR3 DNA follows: TGTGCCAGCAGCTTAGTACAAGGCTATGGCTACACCTTC. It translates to CASSLVQGYGYTF.

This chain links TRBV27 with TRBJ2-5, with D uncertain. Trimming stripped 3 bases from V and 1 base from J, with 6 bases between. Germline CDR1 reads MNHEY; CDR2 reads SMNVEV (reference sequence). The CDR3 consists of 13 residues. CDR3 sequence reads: CASSFGSQETQYF. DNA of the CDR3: TGTGCCAGCAGTTTTGGCAGCCAAGAGACCCAGTACTTC.

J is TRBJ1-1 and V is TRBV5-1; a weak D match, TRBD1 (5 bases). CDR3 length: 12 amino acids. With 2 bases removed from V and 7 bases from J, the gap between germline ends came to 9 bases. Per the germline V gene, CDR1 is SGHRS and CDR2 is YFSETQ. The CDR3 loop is CASSFKGDEAFF. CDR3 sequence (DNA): TGCGCCAGCAGCTTCAAAGGGGATGAAGCTTTCTTT.

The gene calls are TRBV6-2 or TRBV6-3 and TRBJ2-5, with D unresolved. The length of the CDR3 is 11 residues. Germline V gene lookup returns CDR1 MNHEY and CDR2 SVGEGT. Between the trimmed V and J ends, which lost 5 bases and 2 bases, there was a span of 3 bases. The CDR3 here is CASSQQETQYF. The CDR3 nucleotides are TGTGCCAGCAGTCAACAAGAGACCCAGTACTTC.

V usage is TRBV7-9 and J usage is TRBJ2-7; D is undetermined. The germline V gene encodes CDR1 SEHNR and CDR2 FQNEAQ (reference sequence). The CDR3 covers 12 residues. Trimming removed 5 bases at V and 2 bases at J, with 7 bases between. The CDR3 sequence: CASSMTPYEQYF. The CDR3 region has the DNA TGTGCCAGCAGCATGACCCCCTACGAGCAGTACTTC.

Written as DNA, the CDR3 is TGCGCCAGCAGTTCCTCCGACAGGGGGTCTGAGCAGTTCTTC. This encodes CASSSSDRGSEQFF. This chain uses TRBV10-2 with TRBJ2-1, with 9 bases aligning to TRBD1. Germline trimming cut 5 bases from V and 9 bases from J; bases unmatched to any gene: 8. Germline V gene sequence: CDR1 WSHSY, CDR2 SAAADI. CDR3 length equals 14 residues.

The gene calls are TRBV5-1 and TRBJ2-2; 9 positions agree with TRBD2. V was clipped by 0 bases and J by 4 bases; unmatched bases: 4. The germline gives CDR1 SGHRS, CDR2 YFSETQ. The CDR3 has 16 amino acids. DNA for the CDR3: TGCGCCAGCAGCTTGGTTGCGGGAGGGGTCACCGGGGAGCTGTTTTTT. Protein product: CASSLVAGGVTGELFF.

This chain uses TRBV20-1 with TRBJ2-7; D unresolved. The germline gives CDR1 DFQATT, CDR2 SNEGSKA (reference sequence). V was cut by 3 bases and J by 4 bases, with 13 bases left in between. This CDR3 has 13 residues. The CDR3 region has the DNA TGCAGTGCTAGTTCTCCAGTCCCTTACGAGCAGTACTTC. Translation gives CSASSPVPYEQYF.

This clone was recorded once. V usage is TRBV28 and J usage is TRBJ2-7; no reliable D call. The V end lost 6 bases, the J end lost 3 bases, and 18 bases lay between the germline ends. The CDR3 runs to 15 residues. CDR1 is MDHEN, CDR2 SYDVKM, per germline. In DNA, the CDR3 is TGTGCCAGCAGCCTGGCTGGTATCTCGATCTACGAGCAGTACTTC. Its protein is CASSLAGISIYEQYF.

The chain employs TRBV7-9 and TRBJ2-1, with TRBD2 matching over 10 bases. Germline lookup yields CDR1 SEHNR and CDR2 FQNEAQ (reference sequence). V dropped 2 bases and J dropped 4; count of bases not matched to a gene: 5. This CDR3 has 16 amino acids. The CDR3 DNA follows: TGTGCCAGCAGCTTACTCACTAGCGGGGAGTACAATGAGCAGTTCTTC. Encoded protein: CASSLLTSGEYNEQFF. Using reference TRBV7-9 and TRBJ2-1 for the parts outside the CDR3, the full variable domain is DTGVSQNPRHKITKRGQNVTFRCDPISEHNRLYWYRQTLGQGPEFLTYFQNEAQLEKSRLLSDRFSAERPKGSFSTLEIQRTEQGDSAMYLCASSLLTSGEYNEQFFGPGTRLTVL.

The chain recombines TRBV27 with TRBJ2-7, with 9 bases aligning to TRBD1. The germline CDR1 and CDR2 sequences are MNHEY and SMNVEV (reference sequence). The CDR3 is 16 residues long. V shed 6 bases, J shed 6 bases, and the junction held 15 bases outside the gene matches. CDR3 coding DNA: TGTGCCAGCAGCTACGCCACAGGGGGCGGACGTGCCGAGCAGTACTTC. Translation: CASSYATGGGRAEQYF.

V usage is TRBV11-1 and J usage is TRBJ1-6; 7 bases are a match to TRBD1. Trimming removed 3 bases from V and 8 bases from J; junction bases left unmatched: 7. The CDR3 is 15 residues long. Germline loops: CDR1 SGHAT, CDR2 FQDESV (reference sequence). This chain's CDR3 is CASSLDRPNYSPLHF. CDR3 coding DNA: TGTGCCAGCAGCTTGGACAGGCCAAATTATTCACCCCTCCACTTT.

The DNA of the CDR3 is TGTGCCAGCAGCCAAGTTTCACTTATGAACACTGAAGCTTTCTTT. The encoded protein is CASSQVSLMNTEAFF. The rearrangement links TRBV3-1 (or the pseudogene TRBV3-2) to TRBJ1-1; no firm D call. Germline V gene lookup returns CDR1 LGHDT and CDR2 YNNKEL (reference sequence). This CDR3 region has 15 residues. With 1 base removed from V and 0 bases from J, the gap between germline ends came to 9 bases.

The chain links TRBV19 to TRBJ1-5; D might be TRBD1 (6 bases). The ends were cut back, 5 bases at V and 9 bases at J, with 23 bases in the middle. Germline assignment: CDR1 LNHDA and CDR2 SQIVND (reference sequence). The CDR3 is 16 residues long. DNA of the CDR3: TGTGCCAGTAGTCTTACGACGGGCCTCAGAGGGGGGCCCCAGCATTTT. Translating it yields CASSLTTGLRGGPQHF.

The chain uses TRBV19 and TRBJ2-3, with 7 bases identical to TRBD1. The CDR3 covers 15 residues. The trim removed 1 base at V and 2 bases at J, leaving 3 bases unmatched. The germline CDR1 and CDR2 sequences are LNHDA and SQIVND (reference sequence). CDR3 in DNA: TGTGCCAGTAGTATAGGCAGGGGGTACACAGATACGCAGTATTTT. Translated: CASSIGRGYTDTQYF.

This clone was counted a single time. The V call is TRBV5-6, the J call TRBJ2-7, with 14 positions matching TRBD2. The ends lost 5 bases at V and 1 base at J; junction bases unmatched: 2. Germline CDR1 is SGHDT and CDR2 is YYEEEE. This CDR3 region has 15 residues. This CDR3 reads CASRGLAGESYEQYF. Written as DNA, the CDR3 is TGTGCCAGCAGGGGACTAGCGGGGGAATCCTACGAGCAGTACTTC.

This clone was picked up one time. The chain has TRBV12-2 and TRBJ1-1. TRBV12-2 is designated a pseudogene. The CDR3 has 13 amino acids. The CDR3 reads CASRFPRNTEAFF. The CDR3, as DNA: TGTGCAAGTCGCTTTCCCCGGAACACTGAAGCTTTCTTT.

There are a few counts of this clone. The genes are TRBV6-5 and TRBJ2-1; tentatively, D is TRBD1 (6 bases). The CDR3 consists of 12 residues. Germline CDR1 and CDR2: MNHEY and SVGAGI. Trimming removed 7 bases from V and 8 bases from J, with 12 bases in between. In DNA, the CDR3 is TGTGCCAGCACTCTAGAGGGGGATGAGCAGTTCTTC. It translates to CASTLEGDEQFF.

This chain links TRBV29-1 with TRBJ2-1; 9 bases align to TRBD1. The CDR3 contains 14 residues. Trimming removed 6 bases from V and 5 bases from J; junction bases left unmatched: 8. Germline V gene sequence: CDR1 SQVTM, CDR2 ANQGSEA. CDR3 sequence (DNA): TGCAGCGTGGGGGACAGGGCGACCCACAATGAGCAGTTCTTC. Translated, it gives CSVGDRATHNEQFF.